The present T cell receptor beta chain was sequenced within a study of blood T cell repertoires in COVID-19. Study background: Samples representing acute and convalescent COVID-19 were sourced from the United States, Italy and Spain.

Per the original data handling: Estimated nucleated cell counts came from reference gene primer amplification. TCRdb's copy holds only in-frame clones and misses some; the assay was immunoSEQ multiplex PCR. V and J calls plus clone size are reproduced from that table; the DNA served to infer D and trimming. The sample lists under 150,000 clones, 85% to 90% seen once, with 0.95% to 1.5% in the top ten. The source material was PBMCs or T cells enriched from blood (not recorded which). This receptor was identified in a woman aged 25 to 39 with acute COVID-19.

The CDR3 is CASSLGRLNTEAFF. The CDR3 DNA reads as TGTGCCAGCAGCTTGGGCAGGTTGAACACTGAAGCTTTCTTT. The chain carries TRBV5-4 and TRBJ1-1; D uncertain. Germline V gene lookup returns CDR1 SGHNT and CDR2 YYREEE (reference sequence). The CDR3 sequence is 14 residues long. Trimming cost V 0 bases and J 0 bases, with 6 bases left between them.